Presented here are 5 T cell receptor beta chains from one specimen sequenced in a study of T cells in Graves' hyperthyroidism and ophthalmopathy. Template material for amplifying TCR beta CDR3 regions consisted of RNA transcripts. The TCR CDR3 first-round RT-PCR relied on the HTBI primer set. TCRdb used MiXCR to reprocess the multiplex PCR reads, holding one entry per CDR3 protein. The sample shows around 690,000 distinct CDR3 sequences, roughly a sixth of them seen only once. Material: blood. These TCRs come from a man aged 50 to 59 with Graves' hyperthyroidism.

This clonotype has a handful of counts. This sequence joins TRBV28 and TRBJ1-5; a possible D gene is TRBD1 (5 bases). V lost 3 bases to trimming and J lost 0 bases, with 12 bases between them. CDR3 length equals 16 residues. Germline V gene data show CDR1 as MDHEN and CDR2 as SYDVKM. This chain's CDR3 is CASSFYTGYSNQPQHF. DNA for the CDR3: TGTGCCAGCAGTTTCTATACAGGCTATAGCAATCAGCCCCAGCATTTT.

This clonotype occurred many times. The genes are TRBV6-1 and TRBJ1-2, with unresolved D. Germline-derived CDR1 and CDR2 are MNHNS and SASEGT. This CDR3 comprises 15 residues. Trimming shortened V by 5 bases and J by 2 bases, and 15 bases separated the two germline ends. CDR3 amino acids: CASSRGRTGNYGYTF. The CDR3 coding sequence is TGTGCCAGCAGTCGTGGGCGGACGGGGAACTATGGCTACACCTTC.

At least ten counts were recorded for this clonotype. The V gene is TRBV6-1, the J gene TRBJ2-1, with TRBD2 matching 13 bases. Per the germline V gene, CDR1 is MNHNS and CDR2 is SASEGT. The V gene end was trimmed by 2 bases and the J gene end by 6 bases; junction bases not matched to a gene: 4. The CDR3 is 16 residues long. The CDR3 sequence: CASSEPGTSGINEQFF. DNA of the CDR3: TGTGCCAGCAGTGAACCCGGGACTAGCGGGATCAATGAGCAGTTCTTC.

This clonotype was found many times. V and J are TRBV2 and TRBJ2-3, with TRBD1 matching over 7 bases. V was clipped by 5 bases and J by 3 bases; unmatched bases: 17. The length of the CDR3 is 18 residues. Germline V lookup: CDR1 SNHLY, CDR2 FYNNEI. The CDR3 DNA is TGTGCCAGCAGTCCGTTGCGACAGGGCCGGAGTGGGACAGATACGCAGTATTTT. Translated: CASSPLRQGRSGTDTQYF.

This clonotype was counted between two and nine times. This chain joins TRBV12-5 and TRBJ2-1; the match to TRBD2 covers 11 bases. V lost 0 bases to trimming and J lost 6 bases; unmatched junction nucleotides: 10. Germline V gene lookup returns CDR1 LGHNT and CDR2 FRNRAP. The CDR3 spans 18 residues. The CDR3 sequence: CASGLVRLAGGPPNEQFF. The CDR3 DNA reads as TGTGCTAGTGGTTTGGTACGGTTAGCGGGAGGGCCTCCCAATGAGCAGTTCTTC.